This is a list of T cell receptor beta chains from one sample in a study of control samples from healthy donors and cancer patients. Sequencing used immunoSEQ multiplex PCR; TCRdb keeps in-frame clones, though not all of them. The data show about 150,000 clones, 90% to 95% seen once. Sequencing used blood. These receptor sequences come from a woman aged 25 to 39 in good health. Each CDR3 is given without its conserved first and last residue. A D gene is named only where the DNA matches it firmly. Expanded clones are given a class, and other clones once, few, many or no size at all.

v_call d_call clone_size cdr3_aa
TRBV19 TRBD2 NA ASRELAGEVYEQY
TRBV20-1 TRBD2 NA SASSGRVTDTQY
TRBV28 TRBD2 NA ASVSGTVTGELF
TRBV5-1 NA NA ASSAPTYEQY
TRBV19 NA NA ASSIEGDTGELF
TRBV7-3 TRBD1 few ASSPQGAMNTGELF
TRBV10-3 NA NA AISDAGLNTEAF
TRBV15 NA once ATDQERSTDTQY
TRBV28 NA NA ASSYSNTGELF
TRBV6-7 TRBD2 NA ASSYSIQREYNEQF
TRBV27 NA NA ASSFSAGQKTYEQY
TRBV28 NA NA ASSPSHGAGNTEAF
TRBV7-2 NA few ASSPTGGNYGYT
TRBV25-1 NA once ASSDRRANEKLF
TRBV9 TRBD2 NA ASSGSGRVNTGELF
TRBV24-1 TRBD1 NA ATSDLRVGGTGETQY
TRBV5-1 TRBD2 NA ASSLERGIEQF
TRBV4-1 NA NA ASSPAWEELTDTQY
TRBV21-1 NA NA ASSKVWGGNTIY
TRBV6-4 NA NA ASSAEGAGANVLT
TRBV30 TRBD2 once AWSVTSGSGYEQY
TRBV20-1 NA NA SASSPRDPYNEQF
TRBV28 NA NA ASSSRGAGANVLT
TRBV5-1 NA NA ASSFGRAAYEQY
TRBV24-1 TRBD2 NA ATSDPRTSGTGELF
TRBV6-5 TRBD2 NA ASEVAGEGGELF
TRBV15 TRBD2 NA ATSGSWTSADNEQF
TRBV6-5 NA NA ASGNAGEQF
TRBV25-1 NA NA ASSARGGTETQY
TRBV28 NA once ASMNPSPNEKLF
TRBV30 NA NA AWAPGRYYEQY
TRBV27 TRBD1 NA ASSLKWDSTYEQY
TRBV12-3/TRBV12-4 NA NA ASRRLPNTEAF
TRBV6-2/TRBV6-3 NA once ASSSLDRGNTEAF
TRBV12-5 NA NA ASGNRDPVEQETQY